This T cell receptor (beta chain) was sequenced during a study of cytomegalovirus exposure and HLA in healthy donors. PCR used 60 Vbeta primers and 13 Jbeta primers. Using immunoSEQ multiplex PCR, the repertoire was profiled, and TCRdb retains in-frame clones only, with some absent. Of roughly 170,000 clones in the sample, around 83% are singletons; the top ten hold around 1.2%. Trimming took 6 bases from V and 0 from J, leaving 13 bases between them. There are 14 residues in the CDR3. CDR1 is SQVTM and CDR2 is ANQGSEA in the germline V gene. What was sequenced was PBMCs. The chain employs TRBV29-1 and TRBJ2-3; D remains unclear. The TCR comes from a girl under 10 years old in good health and CMV-seropositive. The CDR3 reads CSVEREPSTDTQYF. The CDR3 nucleotides are TGCAGCGTGGAAAGAGAACCTAGCACAGATACGCAGTATTTT.